This TCR beta chain comes out of a study of cytomegalovirus exposure and HLA in healthy donors (dated by TCRdb to 2017 to 2019). Study-wide context: An earlier analysis of 587 of the donors reported under 300 Gb of sequence data and 95 million to 120 million unique TCR beta sequences obtained from approximately 180 million T cells. A separate validation cohort of over a hundred different subjects was used in addition to the roughly 640-subject first cohort. All discovery cohort repertoires had been generated using a single sequencing platform. The number of typed donors differed by locus: about 629-630 for A, B, C, DRB1 and DQB1; about 520 for DQA1; roughly 600 for DPA1; and 400 to 480 for DPB1. In a later genetic analysis, genome-wide SNP genotypes for about 60% of the 666 donors were used, and that subset was treated as a discovery cohort. The study aimed to test whether signatures of past pathogen exposure could be identified by cataloging public T cell receptors. On average, 235,054 unique TCR beta nucleotide sequences were sequenced per donor among several hundred genotyped donors of the cohort, with around 19% of those sequences being non-productive. Five DR-DQ haplotypes were treated as single units for association and clustering because of strong linkage in the cohort. An early release covering 550 to 700 HLA-typed donors comprised 250 to 350 gigabases of sequencing data and 65 million to 100 million unique TCR sequences. To predict cytomegalovirus infection status, the study combined high-throughput TCR immunosequencing, statistical association of individual TCRs with disease status, and machine learning. The genetic ancestry cluster associated with self-reported Caucasian donors included over 80% of the 350 to 500 genotyped donors. Class I and class II HLA loci were covered by the typing at four-digit resolution. Using immunosequencing, the study profiled T cell repertoires from 666 subjects and related those repertoires to cytomegalovirus serostatus. Donor age, sex, ethnicity and CMV serostatus were compiled together with the repertoire data. The later analysis used no new phenotypic data to find candidate immune exposures, relying instead on TCR beta sequences and their occurrence across donors. To study patterns of TCR occurrence, a later analysis re-analyzed previously published TCR beta repertoires from 600 to 750 donors and added high-resolution HLA genotyping. An earlier analysis of 587 of the donors applied high-throughput TCR beta sequencing to assess whether each TCR beta V gene segment acted as functional or pseudogenic.

Receptor libraries were prepared by the immunoSEQ multiplex PCR assay. For the multiplex PCR, a mixture combining 60 forward primers for TCR Vbeta segments and 13 reverse primers for TCR Jbeta segments was used. The CDR3 region of rearranged TCR beta genes was amplified from genomic DNA by a multiplex PCR assay. Amplified TCR beta libraries were sequenced as 87-base-pair reads on the Illumina HiSeq System. On the study's bioinformatics: A later analysis counted tens of millions of unique TCR beta chains across the 600 to 850 repertoires, and 9.5 million to 11 million of these chains were shared by at least two donors. To remove PCR and sequencing errors, raw reads were error-corrected and collapsed into unique sequences using a nearest-neighbor algorithm that merged closely related sequences. To assign V, D and J gene segments, CDR3 sequences were aligned to IMGT reference sequences. For a sequence to be retained, a match of at least six nucleotides to both a V gene segment and a J gene segment was required. A rearrangement counted as productive if the CDR3 had no stop codons and remained in frame with V and J, and every other rearrangement counted as non-productive. CDR3 was defined according to IMGT convention as the region running from the second conserved V-encoded cysteine to the conserved J-encoded phenylalanine. In an earlier analysis of 500 to 650 of the donors, sequences lacking an unambiguous match to a single V gene segment were excluded. In an earlier analysis of several hundred of the donors, V segments were called functional above 56.7% productive rearrangements and were called segregating when the between-donor standard deviation exceeded 5%. A statistical classification framework was built for diagnosing cytomegalovirus status from the catalog of TCR beta chain sequences. V and J gene assignment, in a later analysis, came from comparing TCR nucleotide sequences with IMGT/GENE-DB human TR gene sequences. In a later analysis, CDR3 sequences and most-parsimonious VDJ recombination scenarios were assigned using the TCRdist pipeline. In a later analysis, every TCR beta chain was defined by the combination of its CDR3 amino acid sequence and its V-gene family, and reads without a unique V-gene family were dropped. A later analysis removed several hundred highly shared, low-generation-probability nucleotide sequences to deal with suspected cross-contamination and a sequencing artifact. For each public chain, a later analysis derived a clonal expansion index from normalized ranks of inferred template counts within each repertoire. In a later analysis, generation probabilities were computed with a VDJ recombination model fitted to out-of-frame rearrangements, and the resulting probabilities were checked against IGoR. In a later analysis, hypergeometric tests were used to score TCR-TCR, TCR-HLA and TCR-CMV co-occurrence, with a repertoire-size bias correction applied to TCR pairs. False discovery rates were estimated in a later analysis by permuting HLA or CMV assignments 20 times. A later analysis grouped co-occurring TCRs with DBSCAN, adding TCRdist sequence similarity when clustering within HLA-allele-positive subsets. For co-occurrence clustering, repertoires with fewer than 30,000 or more than 120,000 public chains were excluded, along with five or six repertoires with anomalous nucleotide sharing. TCRdb re-hosts the immuneACCESS table, in-frame sequences only. Its copies lack some clones; in the studies checked, an unresolved V gene accounts for under half of them, and the cause for the rest is not known. V and J calls plus clone size are reproduced from that table; the DNA served to infer D and trimming. The sample table shows 85,000 to 90,000 clones, and around 76% are seen once. Of the sample, 9.5% to 13% falls within the top ten clones.

V lost 4 bases and J lost 9 bases, and the count of bases not matched to a germline gene is 20. Counted from cysteine to phenylalanine, this CDR3 has 18 amino acids. Of all the DNA, just the CDR3 is kept, 54 bases in frame from base 1. As encoded in the germline V gene, CDR1 is SGDLS while CDR2 is YYNGEE. Paper-wide results and their limitations: A later analysis reported that several top co-occurrence clusters appeared linked to parvovirus B19, influenza, CMV and Epstein-Barr virus. Sequencing depth was assumed to be roughly uniform across donors in the presence/absence analyses, though that assumption may not hold. Seventeen rarely observed V segments, including chromosome 9 orphons, were excluded from the earlier analysis of approximately 600 of the donors because counts were too low. V-gene and J-gene trimming of TCR beta chains was associated with a missense DCLRE1C variant in a later genetic analysis, and the association was replicated in an independent cohort. In the study, roughly 160 TCR beta chains were listed as associated with cytomegalovirus. Because HLA typing was unavailable for some donors at each locus, only the typed subset was used in association tests. Correlated functional status among segregating V segments might reflect linkage disequilibrium, but an unknown experimental factor could not be ruled out. In an earlier analysis of 587 of the donors, most TCR beta V segments were observed in productive rearrangements about 87% or about 30% of the time, broadly matching IMGT annotations. The 87-base-pair reads could not distinguish some IMGT-functional V segments, including TRBV6-2 and TRBV6-3, so those segments were excluded. A few of the identified cytomegalovirus-associated TCR beta chains were confirmed in vitro to be specific for cytomegalovirus antigens. Strong co-occurrence of HLA alleles, especially DR and DQ, made assigning TCR associations to individual alleles difficult. Immune exposure information for the cohort was limited to CMV serostatus. A later analysis found that TCR association rates varied across HLA loci, with DRB1 alleles showing the most associated TCRs and HLA-C alleles the fewest. A later analysis associated about 17,000 TCR beta sequences with specific HLA alleles at a false discovery rate of 0.05. The authors suggested that the approach could potentially be extended to other disease states and immunological phenotypes. A cluster of highly shared sequence variants was judged likely to be a technical artifact of the sequencing pipeline. A later genetic analysis reported fewer N-insertions in productive TCRs among donors in an Asian-associated ancestry cluster than the approximately 700-donor mean. Cytomegalovirus status was reported to be diagnosed by the classifier with high specificity and sensitivity in both the original and validation cohorts. Across donors, most TCR sequences were observed very rarely, whereas some public TCRs were present in many individuals. Only TCR beta chains were sequenced in this cohort, and the absence of alpha or paired-chain data limited detectable features. A further reported finding was that TCR beta sequences accurately predicted the HLA-A and HLA-B alleles for most subjects in the first cohort. According to a later analysis, most CMV-associated TCR beta chains appeared to be HLA-restricted, and the HLA associations seemed to be driven largely by CMV exposure. A later analysis found that HLA-associated TCR beta chains were more clonally expanded and had lower generation probabilities than equally common non-associated chains.

For this clone: Its antigen is still unknown. Within one base of it there is no much larger clone, and no base qualities were kept.

The cohort was made up of 500 to 800 healthy bone marrow donors. At the time of sampling, all cohort members were nominally healthy, though unrecorded immune exposures were likely present. The donor was CMV seropositive and was included in the group of about 290 seropositive cohort members. A peripheral blood sample was provided by each donor, and peripheral blood mononuclear cells were used for TCR beta sequencing. Genomic DNA extraction from the blood cell samples was performed with the Qiagen DNeasy Blood Extraction Kit. This receptor was obtained from a man younger than 40 in good health and CMV-seropositive. This receptor chain uses TRBV9 and TRBJ1-4, with 8 bases aligning to TRBD1. The source material was PBMCs. The CDR3 protein is CASSLGTGGLVPPQKLFF. The DNA sequence is as follows: TGTGCCAGCAGCCTAGGGACAGGTGGCCTGGTACCCCCCCAAAAACTGTTTTTT.